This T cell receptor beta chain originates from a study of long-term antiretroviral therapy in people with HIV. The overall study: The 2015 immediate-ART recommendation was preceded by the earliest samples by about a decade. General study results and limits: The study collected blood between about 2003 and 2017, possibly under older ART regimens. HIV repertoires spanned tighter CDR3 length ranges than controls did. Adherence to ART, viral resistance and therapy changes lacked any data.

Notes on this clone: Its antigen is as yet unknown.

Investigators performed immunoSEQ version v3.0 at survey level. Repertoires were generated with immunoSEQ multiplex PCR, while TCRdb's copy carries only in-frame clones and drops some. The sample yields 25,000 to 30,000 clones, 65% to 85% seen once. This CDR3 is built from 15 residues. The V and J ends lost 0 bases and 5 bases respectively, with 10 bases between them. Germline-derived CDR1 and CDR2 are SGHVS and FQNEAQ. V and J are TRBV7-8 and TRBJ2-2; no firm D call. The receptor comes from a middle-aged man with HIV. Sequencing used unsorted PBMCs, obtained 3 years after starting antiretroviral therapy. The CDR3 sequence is CASSLALVGTGELFF. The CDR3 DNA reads TGTGCCAGCAGCTTAGCGCTGGTGGGTACCGGGGAGCTGTTTTTT.